This entry lists 11 T cell receptor beta chains sequenced from one sample in a study of T cells in women clearing cervical HPV infection. Only in-frame clones appear in the TCRdb table, and some are missing; sequencing was by immunoSEQ multiplex PCR. The data include around 41,000 clones; the top ten clones carry about 8%. Sequenced sample: blood buffy coat. Source of these receptors: a woman aged 18 to 75 with a cervical HPV16 infection that either progressed to CIN3+ or cleared (not recorded which).

A word on this clone: Read coverage stops 3 residues before the CDR3 terminus; the germline J gene supplies the remainder. The chain has TRBV5-5 and TRBJ2-5; 7 nucleotides line up with TRBD2. J lost 3 bases, V lost 4 bases, and 9 bases had no gene match. Germline V gene lookup returns CDR1 SGHKS and CDR2 YYEKEE (reference sequence). The CDR3 consists of 15 residues. The CDR3 bases that were read are TGTGCCAGCAGCCGGATAAACCGGGGGGAAGAGACC. It translates to CASSRINRGEET. The whole CDR3 protein is CASSRINRGEETQYF.

With regard to this clone: The read comes to an end 3 residues before the CDR3 does, leaving the germline J gene to fill in the end. V and J are TRBV19 and TRBJ1-2, with TRBD1 matching over 8 bases. V shed 4 bases and J 2 bases; nucleotides not matched to a gene: 6. The CDR3 spans 15 residues. Looked up from germline, CDR1 is LNHDA and CDR2 is SQIVND (reference sequence). The CDR3 reads CASSTLGQGNYGYTF. The sequenced part of the CDR3 DNA is TGTGCCAGTAGTACCCTTGGACAGGGAAACTATGGC.

A remark on this clone: The read ends 3 residues shy of where the CDR3 ends; the end is completed using the germline J gene. The chain links TRBV6-2 or TRBV6-3 to TRBJ1-5, with 9 bases matching TRBD1. V dropped 10 bases and J dropped 4; count of bases not matched to a gene: 8. CDR3 length equals 14 residues. Germline-derived CDR1 and CDR2 are MNHEY and SVGEGT. CDR3 region: CATTDRGRNQPQHF. The CDR3 bases that were read are TGTGCCACCACGGACAGGGGCCGTAATCAGCCC.

With regard to this clone: Coverage ceases 3 residues before the CDR3 finishes, and the germline J gene fills in the end. V gene TRBV19 combines with J gene TRBJ2-7; 12 nucleotides line up with TRBD2. The V gene end was trimmed by 8 bases and the J gene end by 3 bases; junction bases not matched to a gene: 5. The CDR3 has 14 amino acids. Per the germline V gene, CDR1 is LNHDA and CDR2 is SQIVND (reference sequence). The CDR3 spells CASRTLAGGYEQYF. The CDR3 bases that were read are TGTGCCAGTCGAACACTAGCGGGAGGCTACGAG.

Comment on this clone: The sequenced fragment ends 3 residues before the CDR3 boundary, so the rest is inferred from the germline J gene. The chain has TRBV11-3 and TRBJ2-1, with a tentative D call TRBD2 (6 bases). V was cut by 7 bases and J by 9 bases, with 22 bases left in between. The CDR3 runs 15 residues. Germline-derived CDR1 and CDR2 are SGHNT and YENEEA. This chain's CDR3 is CASTNWERRGGEQFF. The CDR3 DNA, read in part, is TGTGCCAGCACCAACTGGGAGCGGCGGGGTGGTGAG.

As concerns this clone: Sequencing ends 3 residues short of the CDR3 end; the germline J gene provides the rest. The chain is built from TRBV20-1 and TRBJ1-6, with D maybe TRBD1 (5 bases). Germline V lookup: CDR1 DFQATT, CDR2 SNEGSKA (reference sequence). V was shortened by 0 bases and J by 7 bases, with 13 bases between the two germline ends. There are 15 residues in the CDR3. Incomplete CDR3 DNA: TGCAGTGCTAGAGATGTGGACAAGGGGAATTCACCC. It specifies CSARDVDKGNSP. The complete CDR3 protein is CSARDVDKGNSPLHF.

With regard to this clone: The CDR3 end lies 3 residues beyond the end of the read and is filled in from the germline J gene. The chain uses TRBV7-8 and TRBJ2-5; D not resolved. Looked up from germline, CDR1 is SGHVS and CDR2 is FQNEAQ. This CDR3 comprises 13 residues. Between the trimmed V and J ends, which lost 2 bases and 3 bases, there was a span of 7 bases. The CDR3 bases that were read are TGTGCCAGCAGCTTACGCCAGAAAGAGACC. It is translated as CASSLRQKET. The full CDR3 sequence reads CASSLRQKETQYF.

The CDR3 loop is CASREMGLGVEQYF. Incomplete CDR3 DNA: TGTGCCAGCAGGGAAATGGGACTAGGCGTCGAG. This chain uses TRBV27 with TRBJ2-7, with 8 bases lining up with TRBD2. Sequencing ends 3 residues short of the CDR3 end; the germline J gene provides the rest. The length of the CDR3 is 14 residues. V was clipped by 6 bases and J by 6 bases; unmatched bases: 10. Germline V lookup: CDR1 MNHEY, CDR2 SMNVEV (reference sequence).

CDR3: CASSARDRVANTEAFF. The sequenced part of the CDR3 DNA is TGTGCCAGTAGTGCACGGGACAGGGTTGCGAACACTGAA. V usage is TRBV19 and J usage is TRBJ1-1; TRBD1 aligns across 9 bases. The CDR3 end is not reached by the read, which stops 3 residues before it; the germline J gene fills it in. The CDR3 is 16 amino acids. CDR1 is LNHDA, CDR2 SQIVND, per germline (reference sequence). The V gene end was trimmed by 5 bases and the J gene end by 1 base; junction bases not matched to a gene: 8.

On this clone itself: The read falls 3 residues short of the CDR3 end, and the missing part is taken from the germline J gene. The gene calls are TRBV13 and TRBJ1-5, with TRBD1 identical over 12 bases. The CDR3 extends over 16 amino acids. The V gene end was trimmed by 3 bases and the J gene end by 5 bases; junction bases not matched to a gene: 5. CDR1 is PRHDT, CDR2 FYEKMQ, per germline (reference sequence). Here the CDR3 reads CASSLGGTGGDQPQHF. Partial CDR3 DNA: TGTGCCAGCAGCTTGGGGGGGACAGGGGGCGATCAGCCC.

As to this clone: The CDR3 extends 3 residues past the end of the read, so its final part is completed from the germline J gene. V usage is TRBV23-1 and J usage is TRBJ2-2; possible D gene TRBD1, 5 bases. TRBV23-1 carries the ORF label, with uncertain function. This CDR3 region has 16 residues. Trimming took 1 base from V and 3 from J, leaving 12 bases between them. The DNA read from the CDR3 is TGCGCCAGCAGTCAATATCGCAGGGTATACACCGGGGAG. It translates to CASSQYRRVYTGE. The entire CDR3 protein is CASSQYRRVYTGELFF.